These T cell receptor beta chains were read from a single sample in a study of blood T cell repertoires in COVID-19. Sequencing was performed with immunoSEQ multiplex PCR; in TCRdb, only in-frame clones are kept and a portion is missing. This sample has just over 300,000 clones, with about nine tenths found just once. The sample comprised PBMCs or T cells enriched from blood (not recorded which). The receptors stem from a man in his thirties or forties who had recovered from COVID-19. CDR3s include the opening cysteine and the closing phenylalanine or tryptophan. A D gene is named only where the DNA matches it firmly. Clone size is shown for a subset of rows, as once, few, many or a class of expanded clone.

>TRBV30|.|.|TRBJ1-3
TGTGCCTGGACTCGGACAGCTTCTGGAAACACCATATATTTT
CAWTRTASGNTIYF
>TRBV2|.|TRBD2|TRBJ2-3
TGTGCCAGCAGTGCCAAGCGGGGGACAGATACGCAGTATTTT
CASSAKRGTDTQYF
>TRBV21-1|.|.|TRBJ2-7
TGTGCCAGCACCTTTGACATCTCCTACGAGCAGTACTTC
CASTFDISYEQYF
>TRBV24-1|.|TRBD2|TRBJ2-2
TGTGCCACCAGTGGCCTCCGACTAGCGGGAGACCCCGGGGAGCTGTTTTTT
CATSGLRLAGDPGELFF
>TRBV7-8|.|.|TRBJ1-2
TGTGCCAGCAGCATAAGGGGCGTTAACTATGGCTACACCTTC
CASSIRGVNYGYTF
>TRBV5-1|.|TRBD2|TRBJ2-4
TGCGCCAGCAGCCCGGGACTAGCGGGGTTAACCAAAAACATTCAGTACTTC
CASSPGLAGLTKNIQYF
>TRBV30|once|.|TRBJ1-2
TGTGCCTGGATGGGGGGGTTTAAGGGTAACTATGGCTACACCTTC
CAWMGGFKGNYGYTF
>TRBV6-5|.|.|TRBJ2-5
TGTGCCGTCGGGGGTTTAGGTGAGACCCAGTACTTC
CAVGGLGETQYF
>TRBV18|once|TRBD2|TRBJ2-7
TGTGCCAGCTCACCCCCGGGACTACGGACCTACGAGCAGTACTTC
CASSPPGLRTYEQYF
>TRBV14|.|.|TRBJ1-4
TGTGCCAGCAGCCGACAATATGAAAAACTGTTTTTT
CASSRQYEKLFF
>TRBV19|.|.|TRBJ2-7
TGTGCCACAGGTCCCAGGGGCGCGGGTGTTTCCGAGCAGTACTTC
CATGPRGAGVSEQYF
>TRBV4-2|.|.|TRBJ2-5
TGTGCCAGCAGCCCTGGGGTTCGTGGGGGCCCCACGGAGACCCAGTACTTC
CASSPGVRGGPTETQYF
>TRBV29-1|once|TRBD1|TRBJ1-2
TGCAGCGTGGTACCCGCAGGGGGCGTGGGCTATGGCTACACCTTC
CSVVPAGGVGYGYTF
>TRBV5-4|.|.|TRBJ1-3
TGTGCCAGCAGCTTGGTTGGCACAAGCTCTGGAAACACCATATATTTT
CASSLVGTSSGNTIYF
>TRBV11-3|.|.|TRBJ2-5
TGTGCCAGCAGCTTATTAACGACAGCCGGAGAGACCCAGTACTTC
CASSLLTTAGETQYF
>TRBV5-1|.|TRBD1|TRBJ2-7
TGCGCCAGCAGCTTACGGGACAGGGGATACGAGCAGTACTTC
CASSLRDRGYEQYF
>TRBV5-4|.|.|TRBJ2-3
TGTGCCAGCAGCGCGGGCACAGATACGCAGTATTTT
CASSAGTDTQYF
>TRBV7-2|.|TRBD2|TRBJ2-1
TGTGCCAGCAGCTTTCAGCGGGAGGGCCAGGAAGAGCAGTTCTTC
CASSFQREGQEEQFF
>TRBV18|.|TRBD1|TRBJ2-7
TGTGCCAGCTCACCGACAGGGGACGGCGAGCAGTACTTC
CASSPTGDGEQYF
>TRBV3-1/TRBV3-2|once|TRBD1|TRBJ2-5
TGTGCCAGCAGCCTCCAACTTGGACAGGGGAGGACCCAGTACTTC
CASSLQLGQGRTQYF
>TRBV28|few|.|TRBJ1-4
TGTGCCAGCAGTTTGAATGGGGGAGGCGGAGAAAAACTGTTTTTT
CASSLNGGGGEKLFF
>TRBV2|.|TRBD1|TRBJ1-5
TGTGCCAGCGGGGACAGGGGCGGCAATCAGCCCCAGCATTTT
CASGDRGGNQPQHF
>TRBV7-2|.|.|TRBJ2-5
TGTGCCAGCAGCGTCACTACACAAGAGACCCAGTACTTC
CASSVTTQETQYF
>TRBV14|few|.|TRBJ1-2
TGTGCCAGCAGCCATCGAACAGGGCCCTTCTATGGCTACACCTTC
CASSHRTGPFYGYTF
>TRBV29-1|many|.|TRBJ2-5
TGCAGCGCACGGACAGTCCAAGAGACCCAGTACTTC
CSARTVQETQYF
>TRBV11-1|.|.|TRBJ1-2
TGTGCCAGCAGCTTAGGACAGTGGGACTATGGCTACACCTTC
CASSLGQWDYGYTF
>TRBV12-3/TRBV12-4|.|TRBD2|TRBJ2-1
TGTGCCAGCGGGTGGGGGGGAAAGGATGAGCAGTTCTTC
CASGWGGKDEQFF
>TRBV11-2|once|TRBD1|TRBJ1-2
TGTGCCAGCAGTAGCGGGGGACAGGGGTTACTGAGAGGCTACACCTTC
CASSSGGQGLLRGYTF
>TRBV5-1|.|.|TRBJ1-5
TGCGCCAGCAGTGAGGGCCTTAATCAGCCCCAGCATTTT
CASSEGLNQPQHF
>TRBV18|few|.|TRBJ1-4
TGTGCCAGCTCACCACCGGGAGCAACTAATGAAAAACTGTTTTTT
CASSPPGATNEKLFF
>TRBV24-1|.|.|TRBJ2-3
TGTGCCACCAGTGATCCAGCAGGAGGGGATACGCAGTATTTT
CATSDPAGGDTQYF
>TRBV10-3|.|.|TRBJ1-1
TGTGCCATCAGAGACGGGGTAAACACTGAAGCTTTCTTT
CAIRDGVNTEAFF
>TRBV9|.|TRBD2|TRBJ2-1
TGTGCCAGCAGCTTCCGAGGACTAGCGGGGGATGAGCAGTTCTTC
CASSFRGLAGDEQFF
>TRBV27|.|.|TRBJ1-2
TGTGCCAGCAGTTTGGTGCGAGACAGGACATATGGCTACACCTTC
CASSLVRDRTYGYTF
>TRBV5-1|.|TRBD2|TRBJ2-3
TGCGCCAGCAGCTTGAGTTTAGCGGGAGTGGGGCGCACAGATACGCAGTATTTT
CASSLSLAGVGRTDTQYF
>TRBV27|.|TRBD2|TRBJ2-7
TGTGCCAGCAGTTTAGGCCCCGGCGGGGGGGCTTACGAGCAGTACTTC
CASSLGPGGGAYEQYF
>TRBV7-2|.|TRBD1|TRBJ2-7
TGTGCCAGCAGCTTAACCGGATTGGGAACAGGGGCCTACGAGCAGTACTTC
CASSLTGLGTGAYEQYF
>TRBV7-9|.|TRBD1|TRBJ2-7
TGTGCCAGCAGCAACAGGGGGCAGGGCGAGCAGTACTTC
CASSNRGQGEQYF
>TRBV5-6|.|.|TRBJ1-1
TGTGCCAGCAGCTTCTTGTTTATGAACACTGAAGCTTTCTTT
CASSFLFMNTEAFF
>TRBV7-9|.|TRBD1|TRBJ1-6
TGTGCCAGCGCACCCACAGGGGGCTCTTCACCCCTCCACTTT
CASAPTGGSSPLHF
>TRBV24-1|.|.|TRBJ2-3
TGTGCCACCAGTGATTCGCGACGGAGCGAAACAGATACGCAGTATTTT
CATSDSRRSETDTQYF
>TRBV7-6|few|TRBD2|TRBJ2-5
TGTGCCAGCAGCTACTATCGGACTAGCGGGAGAGGTCGCACAGAGACCCAGTACTTC
CASSYYRTSGRGRTETQYF
>TRBV3-1/TRBV3-2|.|TRBD1|TRBJ2-5
TGTGCCAGCAGCCGACAGGGAGAAGAGACCCAGTACTTC
CASSRQGEETQYF
>TRBV28|.|.|TRBJ1-5
TGTGCCAGCATTGGGGGGTGGTTTAGCAATCAGCCCCAGCATTTT
CASIGGWFSNQPQHF
>TRBV21-1|.|.|TRBJ2-7
TGTGCCAGCAGCAAAGCCGAGGGGACAGACGAGGAAATGGCCTACGAGCAGTACTTC
CASSKAEGTDEEMAYEQYF
>TRBV5-1|few|TRBD2|TRBJ2-7
TGCGCCAGCAGCCTTCCGGGGAGGGCAGGGCCAGCTCAAGAGCAGTACTTC
CASSLPGRAGPAQEQYF
>TRBV5-1|once|TRBD2|TRBJ2-3
TGCGCCAGCAGCTTGGAACTAGCGGGGGCCCGAATTGGGACAGATACGCAGTATTTT
CASSLELAGARIGTDTQYF
>TRBV7-2|.|TRBD2|TRBJ2-5
TGTGCCAGCAGCTTATATGGGAGGGAAGAGACCCAGTACTTC
CASSLYGREETQYF
>TRBV5-1|.|TRBD1|TRBJ2-7
TGCGCCAGCAGCCTCGGGACAGGGGGAAGCGAGCAGTACTTC
CASSLGTGGSEQYF
>TRBV5-4|.|TRBD1|TRBJ2-7
TGTGCCAGCAGCCGCCGGGACAGCAGCTCCTACGAGCAGTACTTC
CASSRRDSSSYEQYF
>TRBV24-1|.|.|TRBJ1-5
TGTGCCACCAGTGATTCCCGAGACACTCACAGTAGCAATCAGCCCCAGCATTTT
CATSDSRDTHSSNQPQHF
>TRBV3-1/TRBV3-2|.|TRBD2|TRBJ2-7
TGTGCCAGCAGCCCCCCGGGACTAGCGGGAGTACACGAGCAGTACTTC
CASSPPGLAGVHEQYF
>TRBV7-2|.|.|TRBJ2-2
TGTGCCAGCAGCTTAGTGTTAGCCGGGGAGCTGTTTTTT
CASSLVLAGELFF
>TRBV25-1|.|.|TRBJ1-4
TGTGCCAGCAGTGGGAACAGGGTGGGAAATGAAAAACTGTTTTTT
CASSGNRVGNEKLFF
>TRBV6-5|.|TRBD2|TRBJ2-3
TGTGCCAGCAGTTACGGGCGGGAGGGAGATACGCAGTATTTT
CASSYGREGDTQYF
>TRBV2|.|.|TRBJ1-2
TGTGCCAGCAGTGGGGGCAACAACTATGGCTACACCTTC
CASSGGNNYGYTF
>TRBV10-3|.|.|TRBJ2-5
TGTGCCATCAGTGAGCGAGAGGAGACCCAGTACTTC
CAISEREETQYF
>TRBV24-1|.|.|TRBJ2-5
TGTGCCACCAGTGATTCTAAACGGGGGAAACAAGAGACCCAGTACTTC
CATSDSKRGKQETQYF
>TRBV12-3/TRBV12-4|.|.|TRBJ1-4
TGTGCCAGCAGTTTGTTCGATGAAAAACTGTTTTTT
CASSLFDEKLFF
>TRBV30|.|TRBD1|TRBJ2-7
TGTGCCTCACTCTGGCAGGGGGCGGGCGAGCAGTACTTC
CASLWQGAGEQYF